The 5 T cell receptor beta chains below were found in one sample sequenced in a study of metastatic and nonmetastatic thyroid tumors. TCRdb reanalyzed the PCR reads via MiXCR. The data hold about 39,000 clones, with roughly 19% observed a single time. Until they underwent thyroid surgery, no patient had received any treatment. Sequencing was done on a sample of blood. The receptors here all came from a female donor with papillary thyroid cancer or a benign thyroid nodule (not recorded which). Some clones in this sample may be carry-over from other donors' samples.

This clone was counted only a few times. A much larger clone differs by one base, so this may be a read error. J is TRBJ1-5 and V is TRBV15, with TRBD1 matching 8 bases. This CDR3 has 17 residues. The germline CDR1 and CDR2 sequences are LNHNV and YYDKDF (reference sequence). The CDR3 reads CATSRGTGSFSNQHQHF. As DNA, the CDR3 is TGTGCCACCAGCCGGGGGACAGGATCCTTTAGCAATCAGCACCAGCATTTT.

This clone was seen many times. V is TRBV4-3 and J is TRBJ2-3, with 9 bases that match TRBD1. Germline CDR1 is LGHNA and CDR2 is YSLEER. J lost 0 bases, V lost 1 base, and 2 bases had no gene match. There are 16 residues in the CDR3. This CDR3 reads CASSQGGTGSTDTQYF. The CDR3, as DNA: TGCGCCAGCAGCCAAGGAGGGACAGGGAGCACAGATACGCAGTATTTT.

This clone was counted only a few times. This chain uses TRBV4-3 with TRBJ1-5; D not certain. Trimming shortened V by 0 bases and J by 2 bases, and 5 bases separated the two germline ends. Looked up from germline, CDR1 is LGHNA and CDR2 is YSLEER. This CDR3 comprises 14 residues. For the CDR3, the DNA is TGCGCCAGCAGCCAAGACGTCGGCAATCAGCCCCAGCATTTT. Translated: CASSQDVGNQPQHF.

The chain has TRBV20-1 and TRBJ1-1; D is unresolved. The V end was cut by 3 bases, the J end by 4 bases, with 15 bases between. Germline CDR1 is DFQATT and CDR2 is SNEGSKA (reference sequence). The CDR3 spans 14 residues. CDR3 nucleotide sequence: TGCAGTGCTAGTATCGGGGAATGGGTCACTGAAGCTTTCTTT. Translating it yields CSASIGEWVTEAFF.

This clone was recorded a few times. The chain has TRBV12-5 and TRBJ1-1; tentatively, D is TRBD1 (5 bases). Germline CDR1 reads LGHNT; CDR2 reads FRNRAP. The length of the CDR3 is 18 residues. Trimming took off 0 bases at V and 2 bases at J, with 19 bases between the two ends. CDR3 region: CASGLVLGRVQGNTEAFF. CDR3 nucleotides: TGTGCTAGTGGTTTGGTACTCGGCAGGGTCCAAGGTAACACTGAAGCTTTCTTT.